This T cell receptor (beta chain) was observed in a study of quantifying T cell responses using KT2 cells. On the study more broadly: TCR alpha and beta constant-region primers primed reverse transcription of RNA. The second PCR was a qPCR stopped at a predetermined fluorescence threshold. Whole-study results and caveats: Counts of KT2 alpha and beta sequences rose linearly with the number of KT2 cells added.

This clonotype was observed a few times. What it binds is not known. Between the trimmed V and J ends, which lost 6 bases and 8 bases, there was a span of 12 bases. CDR1 and CDR2 (germline): SQVTM, ANQGSEA. This CDR3 is built from 11 residues. KT2, a clone with a known TCR, was spiked into unfractionated PBMC. A range of KT2-to-PBMC ratios was made using fixed PBMC numbers. A single-stranded UMI oligo with SP2 sequence was ligated to cDNA 3' ends. First-round PCR used 3 to 4 cycles and beta primers RC1.1 and RC1.2 covering TRBC1 and TRBC2. TCRdb fed the UMI-ligation and nested PCR reads into MiXCR, producing one record per CDR3 protein. This sample has some 43,000 distinct CDR3 sequences, with about 18% found just once.

The V gene is TRBV29-1, the J gene TRBJ2-3, with TRBD2 as a possible D gene (6 bases). The material sequenced was PBMCs spiked with cells of the T cell clone KT2. The source is a human donor. The CDR3 loop reads CSVGLTGTQYF. CDR3 coding DNA: TGCAGCGTGGGACTGACGGGTACGCAGTATTTT.